This TCR beta chain was recorded in a study of molecular identifiers for immune sequencing clone quantification. Generation of bulk TCR libraries relied on previously described methods and listed TCR primers. TCRdb analysed the PCR reads with MiXCR anew, one entry per CDR3 protein. The data show about 510,000 distinct CDR3 sequences, roughly a fifth seen once. Preparation of naive CD8 libraries involved roughly 19,000 to 1,100,000 sorted cells and 10%, 30% or 50% RNA. Sorted naive CD8 T cells were those defined as CD8+CD4-CCR7+CD45RA+. This CDR3 comprises 20 residues. After removal of 1 base from V and 0 bases from J, the junction contained 14 bases not matched to a gene. Germline V CDR1 and CDR2: LNHNV, YYDKDF (reference sequence).

The genes are TRBV15 and TRBJ2-2; 7 positions agree with TRBD2. This clonotype originated in a human donor in good health. Some libraries in this study had Jurkat cell RNA spiked in. The sequenced material came from naive CD8+ T cells from blood, with Jurkat cell RNA spiked in. Indicated subset: FACS-sorted CD8+CD4-CCR7+CD45RA+ naive T cells. The CDR3 DNA is TGTGCCACCAGCAGAGTCCCTAAGCTGTATAGCGGGTCGAACACCGGGGAGCTGTTTTTT. It yields the protein CATSRVPKLYSGSNTGELFF.